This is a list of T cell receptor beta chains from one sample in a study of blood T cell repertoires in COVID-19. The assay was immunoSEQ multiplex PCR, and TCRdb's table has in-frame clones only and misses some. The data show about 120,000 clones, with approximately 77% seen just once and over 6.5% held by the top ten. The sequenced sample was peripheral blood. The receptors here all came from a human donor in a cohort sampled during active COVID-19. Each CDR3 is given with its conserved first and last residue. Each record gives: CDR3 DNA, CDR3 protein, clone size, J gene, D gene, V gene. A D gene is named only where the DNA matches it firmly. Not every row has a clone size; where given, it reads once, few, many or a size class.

TGTGCCACCAGTCAGATAACGGGGTTTAGGGAGCAGTACTTC,CATSQITGFREQYF,NA,TRBJ2-7,NA,TRBV24-1
TGTGCCAGCAGCCTAACCACCCATTCCTCTAATGAAAAACTGTTTTTT,CASSLTTHSSNEKLFF,NA,TRBJ1-4,NA,TRBV11-2
TGTGCCAGCAGCGCAGGACCCCTCCACTTT,CASSAGPLHF,NA,TRBJ1-6,NA,TRBV6-5
TGTGCCAGCAGCCGGGGGCGGGAGACCGGGGAGCTGTTTTTT,CASSRGRETGELFF,NA,TRBJ2-2,NA,TRBV28
TGCAGCGTCCCCAGAGGCGACAGGGCGAGTTATGGCTACACCTTC,CSVPRGDRASYGYTF,once,TRBJ1-2,TRBD1,TRBV29-1
TGTGCCAGTAGTATAAACAGCTGGATGAACACTGAAGCTTTCTTT,CASSINSWMNTEAFF,NA,TRBJ1-1,NA,TRBV19
TGTGCCAGCAGCGCCCGGGGGGGGCGCAACTATGGCTACACCTTC,CASSARGGRNYGYTF,few,TRBJ1-2,NA,TRBV6-5
TGTGCCAGCAGCCTAGAGGCAGTTAGCAATCAGCCCCAGCATTTT,CASSLEAVSNQPQHF,few,TRBJ1-5,NA,TRBV11-2
TGCGCCAGCAGCTTAACGGACAGGCCTGGCTACACCTTC,CASSLTDRPGYTF,NA,TRBJ1-2,TRBD1,TRBV5-1
TGTGCCACCAGCAGTAGCCGGGACACCTACAATGAGCAGTTCTTC,CATSSSRDTYNEQFF,once,TRBJ2-1,NA,TRBV15
TGTGCCAGCAGCCCCAGTGGGCCGGACAGGGAGCTCTATGGCTACACCTTC,CASSPSGPDRELYGYTF,NA,TRBJ1-2,TRBD1,TRBV7-9
TGTGCCAGCAGCTTGGGAGCCCTGTCCCCCCGCATTAACGAGCAGTACTTC,CASSLGALSPRINEQYF,NA,TRBJ2-7,NA,TRBV5-6
TGTGCCAGCAGCCGACTCCCGCTACAAGGACTAGCGGTCAGCTCCTACGAGCAGTACTTC,CASSRLPLQGLAVSSYEQYF,once,TRBJ2-7,TRBD2,TRBV27
TGCACCAGCAGCCACCGGGACAGGGGTAACTACGAGCAGTACTTC,CTSSHRDRGNYEQYF,NA,TRBJ2-7,NA,TRBV1
TGCGCCAGCAGCCGATCACCCTTACCTACTAGCGAGCAGTACTTC,CASSRSPLPTSEQYF,NA,TRBJ2-7,NA,TRBV4-1
TGTGCCAGCGCCGACCCGGGGACAGGGGACTATGGCTACACCTTC,CASADPGTGDYGYTF,NA,TRBJ1-2,TRBD1,TRBV6-5
TGTGCCAGCAGTGATTCGGGCTACGAGCAGTACTTC,CASSDSGYEQYF,NA,TRBJ2-7,NA,TRBV6-1
TGCAGCGTGGATTTGGGGAGTCTTGAAGAGCAGTTCTTC,CSVDLGSLEEQFF,NA,TRBJ2-1,NA,TRBV29-1
TGTGCCAGTTCCGCCGGGGGATACACAGATACGCAGTATTTT,CASSAGGYTDTQYF,once,TRBJ2-3,NA,TRBV19
TGTGCCAGCAGCTCCGGAGTCAGCACTGAAGCTTTCTTT,CASSSGVSTEAFF,NA,TRBJ1-1,NA,TRBV9
TGCGCCAGCAGCCAAGGGGCCCCAGGGGGTCTCCAAGAGACCCAGTACTTC,CASSQGAPGGLQETQYF,NA,TRBJ2-5,TRBD1,TRBV4-1
TGTGCCACCCGACAGGGATCCATGAACACTGAAGCTTTCTTT,CATRQGSMNTEAFF,few,TRBJ1-1,TRBD1,TRBV6-5
TGTGCCACCAGTGATTCTGGTCCAGGGGGCACTGAAGCTTTCTTT,CATSDSGPGGTEAFF,NA,TRBJ1-1,TRBD1,TRBV24-1
TGTGCCAGTAGTATATCGACGGGGAGAGGCTACACCTTC,CASSISTGRGYTF,NA,TRBJ1-2,NA,TRBV19
TGCGCCAGCAGCTTGGGACTGGCCGTGAACACTGAAGCTTTCTTT,CASSLGLAVNTEAFF,NA,TRBJ1-1,NA,TRBV5-1
TGTGCCAGCAGCTTAGGCGATAGCGCGTACGAGCAGTACTTC,CASSLGDSAYEQYF,NA,TRBJ2-7,NA,TRBV7-6
TGTGCCAGCAGCTTAAGAGCGGGGGGGAGAGAGACCCAGTACTTC,CASSLRAGGRETQYF,NA,TRBJ2-5,TRBD2,TRBV11-2
TGTGCCTGGAGACAGGAGAACACTGAAGCTTTCTTT,CAWRQENTEAFF,NA,TRBJ1-1,NA,TRBV30
TGTGCCAGCTGGGGGGTGGGGAATGAGACCCAGTACTTC,CASWGVGNETQYF,NA,TRBJ2-5,NA,TRBV2
TGTGCCAGCACCCACAGGGCAGGAGGATCGAACACTGAAGCTTTCTTT,CASTHRAGGSNTEAFF,NA,TRBJ1-1,NA,TRBV6-6
TGTGCCAGCAGCTACTTAGGAGACTCCTACGAGCAGTACTTC,CASSYLGDSYEQYF,NA,TRBJ2-7,NA,TRBV7-9
TGTGCCAGCAGCGTTCGTACTGAAGCTTTCTTT,CASSVRTEAFF,once,TRBJ1-1,NA,TRBV13
TGTGCCAGCAGCTTCCGGGACAGGTCCACCTACGAGCAGTACTTC,CASSFRDRSTYEQYF,NA,TRBJ2-7,TRBD1,TRBV7-8
TGTGCCAGCAGCCAAGACCGGTTCGGAGGGGTGAGGCCCCAGCATTTT,CASSQDRFGGVRPQHF,NA,TRBJ1-5,NA,TRBV4-2
TGCAGCGTTGAGGGGGCAGGGGCCTACGAGCAGTACTTC,CSVEGAGAYEQYF,NA,TRBJ2-7,NA,TRBV29-1
TGTGCCAGCAGTCCGGACAGGGGCTATGGCTACACCTTC,CASSPDRGYGYTF,NA,TRBJ1-2,TRBD1,TRBV2
TGTGCCAGCAGTTTATTTCAGGAGGGCCAGCCCCAGCATTTT,CASSLFQEGQPQHF,NA,TRBJ1-5,NA,TRBV27
TGCGCCAGCAGCCAGGGGACAGGGATCTACGAGCAGTACTTC,CASSQGTGIYEQYF,NA,TRBJ2-7,TRBD1,TRBV4-1
TGTGCCAGCAGCTTCGGTGACAGGCAAAACACTGAAGCTTTCTTT,CASSFGDRQNTEAFF,NA,TRBJ1-1,NA,TRBV7-9
TGTGCCAGCAGCGCCTCCCTTTTACAGGGCATCACTGAAGCTTTCTTT,CASSASLLQGITEAFF,once,TRBJ1-1,NA,TRBV13
TGCGCCAGCAGCTTGGACGAGGGAATCTATGGCTACACCTTC,CASSLDEGIYGYTF,NA,TRBJ1-2,NA,TRBV5-1
TGTGCCAGCAGCTTAGCAGGGAGACAGGGCGACGAGCAGTACTTC,CASSLAGRQGDEQYF,NA,TRBJ2-7,TRBD1,TRBV7-9
TGCAGCGTCGACAGCACCGGGGAGCTGTTTTTT,CSVDSTGELFF,few,TRBJ2-2,NA,TRBV29-1
TGTGCCAGCAGCTCCGGACAGGGGCCCTACGAGCAGTACTTC,CASSSGQGPYEQYF,NA,TRBJ2-7,TRBD1,TRBV5-4
TGCGCCAGCAGCCAAGATGAGATGGACTTGGACGAGCAGTACTTC,CASSQDEMDLDEQYF,NA,TRBJ2-7,NA,TRBV4-1
TGCGCCAGCAGCCTCACCATAGCGGGAGGGCCGGATGAGCAGTTCTTC,CASSLTIAGGPDEQFF,once,TRBJ2-1,TRBD2,TRBV5-1
TGTGCCAGCGGAGAGACAGAAGTGGGGTATGGCTACACCTTC,CASGETEVGYGYTF,NA,TRBJ1-2,NA,TRBV5-6
TGTGCCAGCAGCACACTACTACGAGAGCAGTACTTC,CASSTLLREQYF,NA,TRBJ2-7,NA,TRBV5-5
TGCGCCAGCAGCTTGGGGACTAGCGGCTACGAGCAGTACTTC,CASSLGTSGYEQYF,NA,TRBJ2-7,TRBD2,TRBV5-1